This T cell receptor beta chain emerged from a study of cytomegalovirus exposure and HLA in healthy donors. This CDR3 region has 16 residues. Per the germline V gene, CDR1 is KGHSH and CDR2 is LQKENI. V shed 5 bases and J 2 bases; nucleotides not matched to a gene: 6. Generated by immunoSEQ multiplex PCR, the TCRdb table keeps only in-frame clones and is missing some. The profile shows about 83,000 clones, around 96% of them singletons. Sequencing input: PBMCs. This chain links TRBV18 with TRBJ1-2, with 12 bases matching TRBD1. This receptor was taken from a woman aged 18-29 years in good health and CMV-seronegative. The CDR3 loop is CASSDSGTGGNYGYTF. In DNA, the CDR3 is TGTGCCAGCTCAGACTCCGGGACAGGGGGCAACTATGGCTACACCTTC.